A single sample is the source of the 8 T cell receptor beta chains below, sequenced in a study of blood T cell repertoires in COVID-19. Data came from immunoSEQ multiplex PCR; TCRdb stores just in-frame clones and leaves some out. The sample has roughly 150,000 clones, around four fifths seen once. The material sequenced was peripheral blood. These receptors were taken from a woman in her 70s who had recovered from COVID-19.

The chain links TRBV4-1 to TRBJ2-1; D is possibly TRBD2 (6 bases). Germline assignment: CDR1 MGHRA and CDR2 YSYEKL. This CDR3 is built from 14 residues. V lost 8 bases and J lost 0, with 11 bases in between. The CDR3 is CASARGSSYNEQFF. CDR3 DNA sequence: TGCGCCAGCGCCCGGGGGTCCTCCTACAATGAGCAGTTCTTC.

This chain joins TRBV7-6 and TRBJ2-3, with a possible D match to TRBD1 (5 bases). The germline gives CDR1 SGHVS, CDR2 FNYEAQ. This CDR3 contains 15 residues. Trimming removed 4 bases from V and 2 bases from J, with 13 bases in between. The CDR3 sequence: CASSSDRYPTDTQYF. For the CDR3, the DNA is TGTGCCAGCAGCTCCGACAGATACCCCACAGATACGCAGTATTTT. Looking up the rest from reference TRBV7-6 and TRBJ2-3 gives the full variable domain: GAGVSQSPRYKVTKRGQDVALRCDPISGHVSLYWYRQALGQGPEFLTYFNYEAQQDKSGLPNDRFSAERPEGSISTLTIQRTEQRDSAMYRCASSSDRYPTDTQYFGPGTRLTVL.

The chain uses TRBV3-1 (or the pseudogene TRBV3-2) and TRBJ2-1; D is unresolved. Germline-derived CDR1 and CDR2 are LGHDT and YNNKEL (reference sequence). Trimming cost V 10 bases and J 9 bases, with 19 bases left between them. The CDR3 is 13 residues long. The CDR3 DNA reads TGTGCCACATACGGTGGGCGAATCGGTGAGCAGTTCTTC. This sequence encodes CATYGGRIGEQFF.

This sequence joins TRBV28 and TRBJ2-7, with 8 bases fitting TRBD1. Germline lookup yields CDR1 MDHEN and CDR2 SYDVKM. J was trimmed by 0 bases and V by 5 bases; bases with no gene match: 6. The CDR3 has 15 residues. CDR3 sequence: CASSAAGTGSYEQYF. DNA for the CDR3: TGTGCCAGCAGTGCGGCCGGGACAGGCTCCTACGAGCAGTACTTC.

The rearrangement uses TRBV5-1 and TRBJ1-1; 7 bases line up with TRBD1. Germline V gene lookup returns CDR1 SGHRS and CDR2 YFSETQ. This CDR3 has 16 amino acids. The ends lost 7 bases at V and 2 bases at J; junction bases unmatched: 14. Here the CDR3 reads CASHGGPQGPNTEAFF. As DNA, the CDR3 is TGCGCCAGCCATGGGGGCCCACAGGGGCCTAACACTGAAGCTTTCTTT.

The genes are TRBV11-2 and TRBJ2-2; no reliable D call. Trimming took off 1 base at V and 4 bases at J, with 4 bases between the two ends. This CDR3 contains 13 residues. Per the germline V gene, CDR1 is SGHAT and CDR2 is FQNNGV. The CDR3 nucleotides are TGTGCCAGCAGCTTAGGGGCCACCGGGGAGCTGTTTTTT. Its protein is CASSLGATGELFF.

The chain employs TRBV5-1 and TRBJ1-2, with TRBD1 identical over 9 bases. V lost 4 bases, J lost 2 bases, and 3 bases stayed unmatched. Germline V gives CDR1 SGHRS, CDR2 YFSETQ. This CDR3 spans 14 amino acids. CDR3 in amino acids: CASSPGQGNYGYTF. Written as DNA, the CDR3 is TGCGCCAGCAGCCCGGGACAGGGCAACTATGGCTACACCTTC.

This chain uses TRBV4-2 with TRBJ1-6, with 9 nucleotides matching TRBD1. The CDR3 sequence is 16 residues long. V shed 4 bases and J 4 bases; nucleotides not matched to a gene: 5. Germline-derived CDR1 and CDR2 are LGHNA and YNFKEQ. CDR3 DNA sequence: TGTGCCAGCAGCCGGGACAGGGAACCTTATAATTCACCCCTCCACTTT. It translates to CASSRDREPYNSPLHF.